These T cell receptor beta chains were read from a single sample in a study of blood T cell repertoires in COVID-19. Produced via immunoSEQ multiplex PCR; TCRdb's table is partial and in-frame only. The profile shows fewer than 450,000 clones, about nine tenths of them singletons. What was sequenced was peripheral blood. The receptors derive from a woman in her forties or fifties with COVID-19, enrolled during active disease. The CDR3 runs from the conserved cysteine through the conserved F or W. The D gene is left open where the match is weak. The size field is filled for only some rows; it gives once, few, many or a size class.

clone_size: .; v_call: TRBV15; d_call: .; cdr3_length: 21; j_call: TRBJ2-5; cdr3_aa: CATSRDRAMSAGIALQETQYF; cdr3_nt: TGTGCCACCAGCAGAGATAGAGCGATGAGTGCGGGCATAGCGTTACAAGAGACCCAGTACTTC
clone_size: .; v_call: TRBV3-1/TRBV3-2; d_call: TRBD1; cdr3_length: 13; j_call: TRBJ1-4; cdr3_aa: CASSQRTGEKLFF; cdr3_nt: TGTGCCAGCAGCCAACGGACAGGGGAAAAACTGTTTTTT
clone_size: once; v_call: TRBV30; d_call: TRBD2; cdr3_length: 18; j_call: TRBJ2-1; cdr3_aa: CAWSPYIAGEPTYNEQFF; cdr3_nt: TGTGCCTGGAGTCCATACATAGCGGGAGAACCTACCTACAATGAGCAGTTCTTC
clone_size: .; v_call: TRBV14; d_call: TRBD2; cdr3_length: 14; j_call: TRBJ2-5; cdr3_aa: CASSGLALGETQYF; cdr3_nt: TGTGCCAGCAGCGGACTAGCGCTGGGAGAGACCCAGTACTTC
clone_size: once; v_call: TRBV11-3; d_call: .; cdr3_length: 14; j_call: TRBJ1-6; cdr3_aa: CASSLFQENSPLHF; cdr3_nt: TGTGCCAGCAGCTTATTTCAGGAAAATTCACCCCTCCACTTT
clone_size: .; v_call: TRBV19; d_call: .; cdr3_length: 16; j_call: TRBJ2-5; cdr3_aa: CASSIGLRRVQETQYF; cdr3_nt: TGTGCCAGTAGTATAGGGTTACGCAGGGTCCAAGAGACCCAGTACTTC
clone_size: .; v_call: TRBV7-9; d_call: TRBD1; cdr3_length: 16; j_call: TRBJ2-1; cdr3_aa: CASSLEDRVPRGEQFF; cdr3_nt: TGTGCCAGCAGCTTAGAGGACAGGGTACCCAGGGGTGAGCAGTTCTTC
clone_size: once; v_call: TRBV5-4; d_call: TRBD2; cdr3_length: 19; j_call: TRBJ2-7; cdr3_aa: CASSLWVGLAGVRSYEQYF; cdr3_nt: TGTGCCAGCAGCCTCTGGGTAGGACTAGCGGGAGTTCGGTCCTACGAGCAGTACTTC
clone_size: .; v_call: TRBV3-1/TRBV3-2; d_call: .; cdr3_length: 13; j_call: TRBJ2-1; cdr3_aa: CASSRTEGNEQFF; cdr3_nt: TGTGCCAGCAGCCGGACGGAGGGCAATGAGCAGTTCTTC
clone_size: .; v_call: TRBV4-1; d_call: .; cdr3_length: 15; j_call: TRBJ1-1; cdr3_aa: CASSQGTSPGAAAFF; cdr3_nt: TGCGCCAGCAGCCAAGGCACGTCCCCCGGAGCTGCAGCTTTCTTT
clone_size: .; v_call: TRBV3-1/TRBV3-2; d_call: .; cdr3_length: 14; j_call: TRBJ2-7; cdr3_aa: CASSQLLRSYEQYF; cdr3_nt: TGTGCCAGCAGCCAGTTATTGCGCTCCTACGAGCAGTACTTC
clone_size: .; v_call: TRBV5-4; d_call: TRBD2; cdr3_length: 19; j_call: TRBJ2-1; cdr3_aa: CASSKQGTSGRVSYNEQFF; cdr3_nt: TGTGCCAGCAGCAAACAGGGGACTAGCGGGAGAGTGAGTTACAATGAGCAGTTCTTC
clone_size: many; v_call: TRBV2; d_call: TRBD1; cdr3_length: 15; j_call: TRBJ1-2; cdr3_aa: CASMGQTGEAYGYTF; cdr3_nt: TGTGCCAGCATGGGGCAGACAGGGGAAGCGTACGGCTACACCTTC
clone_size: .; v_call: TRBV7-2; d_call: .; cdr3_length: 14; j_call: TRBJ2-3; cdr3_aa: CASSSASATDTQYF; cdr3_nt: TGTGCCAGCAGCTCCGCTAGCGCCACAGATACGCAGTATTTT
clone_size: .; v_call: TRBV3-1/TRBV3-2; d_call: TRBD1; cdr3_length: 15; j_call: TRBJ2-3; cdr3_aa: CASSFRTGGTDTQYF; cdr3_nt: TGTGCCAGCAGCTTCCGGACAGGGGGCACAGATACGCAGTATTTT
clone_size: few; v_call: TRBV9; d_call: .; cdr3_length: 13; j_call: TRBJ1-1; cdr3_aa: CASSPYSNTEAFF; cdr3_nt: TGTGCCAGCAGCCCCTACTCGAACACTGAAGCTTTCTTT
clone_size: .; v_call: TRBV11-2; d_call: .; cdr3_length: 12; j_call: TRBJ2-1; cdr3_aa: CASSPTALAVVF; cdr3_nt: TGTGCCAGCAGCCCCACTGCACTAGCTGTGGTCTTC
clone_size: .; v_call: TRBV6-2/TRBV6-3; d_call: TRBD2; cdr3_length: 14; j_call: TRBJ2-7; cdr3_aa: CASSTSGRTRGQYF; cdr3_nt: TGTGCCAGCAGTACTAGCGGGAGGACCCGGGGGCAGTACTTC
clone_size: .; v_call: TRBV6-1; d_call: TRBD1; cdr3_length: 13; j_call: TRBJ1-2; cdr3_aa: CASSFFGQDTYTF; cdr3_nt: TGTGCCAGCAGTTTTTTTGGACAGGACACCTACACCTTC
clone_size: .; v_call: TRBV4-1; d_call: TRBD1; cdr3_length: 15; j_call: TRBJ2-2; cdr3_aa: CASSPGTGGSGELFF; cdr3_nt: TGCGCCAGCAGCCCTGGGACAGGGGGTTCCGGGGAGCTGTTTTTT
clone_size: .; v_call: TRBV4-1; d_call: TRBD2; cdr3_length: 18; j_call: TRBJ2-7; cdr3_aa: CASSQGAGGPGISYEQYF; cdr3_nt: TGCGCCAGCAGCCAAGGAGCGGGAGGGCCGGGGATCTCCTACGAGCAGTACTTC
clone_size: .; v_call: TRBV4-3; d_call: TRBD1; cdr3_length: 15; j_call: TRBJ1-4; cdr3_aa: CASSQGDRATEKLFF; cdr3_nt: TGCGCCAGCAGCCAAGGGGACAGGGCGACGGAAAAACTGTTTTTT
clone_size: .; v_call: TRBV7-5; d_call: .; cdr3_length: 15; j_call: TRBJ2-1; cdr3_aa: CVRSLRKLAVDEQFF; cdr3_nt: TGTGTCAGAAGCTTAAGGAAACTAGCGGTCGATGAGCAGTTCTTC
clone_size: .; v_call: TRBV19; d_call: TRBD1; cdr3_length: 14; j_call: TRBJ1-5; cdr3_aa: CASSDRDSNQPQHF; cdr3_nt: TGTGCCAGCTCCGACAGGGATAGCAATCAGCCCCAGCATTTT
clone_size: few; v_call: TRBV18; d_call: .; cdr3_length: 14; j_call: TRBJ1-2; cdr3_aa: CASSPFRESYGYTF; cdr3_nt: TGTGCCAGCTCACCATTCAGGGAAAGTTATGGCTACACCTTC
clone_size: few; v_call: TRBV3-1/TRBV3-2; d_call: .; cdr3_length: 14; j_call: TRBJ1-5; cdr3_aa: CASSHGQFNQPQHF; cdr3_nt: TGTGCCAGCAGCCATGGACAGTTTAATCAGCCCCAGCATTTT
clone_size: .; v_call: TRBV5-1; d_call: TRBD2; cdr3_length: 16; j_call: TRBJ2-2; cdr3_aa: CASSSLAGGHTGELFF; cdr3_nt: TGCGCCAGCAGCTCACTAGCGGGAGGCCACACCGGGGAGCTGTTTTTT
clone_size: .; v_call: TRBV6-4; d_call: TRBD1; cdr3_length: 15; j_call: TRBJ2-1; cdr3_aa: CASSPYRQGVNEQFF; cdr3_nt: TGTGCCAGCAGTCCCTATCGACAGGGGGTCAATGAGCAGTTCTTC
clone_size: .; v_call: TRBV4-3; d_call: .; cdr3_length: 13; j_call: TRBJ1-1; cdr3_aa: CASSYSRNTEAFF; cdr3_nt: TGCGCCAGCAGCTACTCGCGGAACACTGAAGCTTTCTTT
clone_size: .; v_call: TRBV27; d_call: .; cdr3_length: 13; j_call: TRBJ2-7; cdr3_aa: CASSYAGSREQYF; cdr3_nt: TGTGCCAGCAGTTACGCCGGGAGTAGGGAGCAGTACTTC
clone_size: .; v_call: TRBV6-2/TRBV6-3; d_call: TRBD2; cdr3_length: 16; j_call: TRBJ2-1; cdr3_aa: CASSYSKLAGHNEQFF; cdr3_nt: TGTGCCAGCAGTTACTCGAAACTAGCGGGCCACAATGAGCAGTTCTTC
clone_size: once; v_call: TRBV10-1; d_call: TRBD1; cdr3_length: 16; j_call: TRBJ2-1; cdr3_aa: CASSEKGTGSYNEQFF; cdr3_nt: TGCGCCAGCAGTGAGAAGGGGACAGGTAGTTACAATGAGCAGTTCTTC
clone_size: .; v_call: TRBV7-3; d_call: TRBD1; cdr3_length: 15; j_call: TRBJ1-6; cdr3_aa: CASTLDRGSNSPLHF; cdr3_nt: TGTGCCAGTACTCTTGACAGGGGGAGCAATTCACCCCTCCACTTT
clone_size: once; v_call: TRBV27; d_call: TRBD1; cdr3_length: 17; j_call: TRBJ1-2; cdr3_aa: CASSFLVRDRGNYGYTF; cdr3_nt: TGTGCCAGCAGTTTCTTGGTCCGGGACAGGGGGAACTATGGCTACACCTTC
clone_size: .; v_call: TRBV5-4; d_call: TRBD2; cdr3_length: 18; j_call: TRBJ2-2; cdr3_aa: CASSWGLAGGPNTGELFF; cdr3_nt: TGTGCCAGCAGCTGGGGACTAGCGGGAGGGCCGAACACCGGGGAGCTGTTTTTT
clone_size: .; v_call: TRBV18; d_call: TRBD1; cdr3_length: 16; j_call: TRBJ1-1; cdr3_aa: CASSQTPGTGFSEAFF; cdr3_nt: TGTGCCAGCTCTCAAACCCCCGGGACAGGGTTCTCTGAAGCTTTCTTT
clone_size: .; v_call: TRBV12-3/TRBV12-4; d_call: .; cdr3_length: 10; j_call: TRBJ1-5; cdr3_aa: CASLWVRRHF; cdr3_nt: TGTGCCAGCCTGTGGGTAAGGAGGCATTTT
clone_size: .; v_call: TRBV5-1; d_call: TRBD2; cdr3_length: 13; j_call: TRBJ2-1; cdr3_aa: CASSGGAFNEQFF; cdr3_nt: TGCGCCAGCTCCGGGGGGGCCTTCAATGAGCAGTTCTTC